This T cell receptor (beta chain) derives from a study of blood T cell repertoires in COVID-19. About the research overall: Sites in the United States, Italy and Spain provided acute and convalescent COVID-19 samples.

Germline CDR1 MNHEY, CDR2 SVGEGT. V shed 6 bases and J shed 2 bases, with 14 bases lying between them. The CDR3 contains 15 residues. A single count supports this clone. The protocol was immunoSEQ multiplex PCR, while the TCRdb copy is restricted to in-frame clones and leaves out a portion. In the table there are about 170,000 clones, less than 85% of which are singletons. The sample was peripheral blood. The genes are TRBV6-2 or TRBV6-3 and TRBJ1-5; D possibly corresponds to TRBD1 (5 bases). This TCR was recovered from a woman of 80 years or more with active or convalescent COVID-19. Written as DNA, the CDR3 is TGTGCCAGCAGCGAGCGCGGGACCGGCAATCAGCCCCAGCATTTT. Its protein is CASSERGTGNQPQHF.